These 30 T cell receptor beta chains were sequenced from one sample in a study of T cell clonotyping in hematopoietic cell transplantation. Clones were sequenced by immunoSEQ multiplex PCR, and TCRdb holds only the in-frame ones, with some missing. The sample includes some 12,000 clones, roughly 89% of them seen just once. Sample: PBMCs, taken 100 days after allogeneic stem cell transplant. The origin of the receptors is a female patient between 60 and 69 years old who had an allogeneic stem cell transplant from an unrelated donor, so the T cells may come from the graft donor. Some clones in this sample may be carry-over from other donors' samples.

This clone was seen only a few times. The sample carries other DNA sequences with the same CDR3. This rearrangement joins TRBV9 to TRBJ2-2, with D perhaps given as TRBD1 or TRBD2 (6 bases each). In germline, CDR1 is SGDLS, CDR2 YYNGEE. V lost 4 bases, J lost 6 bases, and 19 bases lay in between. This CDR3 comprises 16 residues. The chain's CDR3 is CASSFKLGGHSGELFF. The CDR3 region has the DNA TGTGCCAGCAGCTTCAAGTTGGGGGGACACTCCGGGGAGCTGTTTTTT.

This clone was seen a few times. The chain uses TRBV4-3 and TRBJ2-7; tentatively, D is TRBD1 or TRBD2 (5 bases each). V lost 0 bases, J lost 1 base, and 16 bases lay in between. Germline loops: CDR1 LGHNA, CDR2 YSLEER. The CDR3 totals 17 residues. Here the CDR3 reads CASSQESGTWNSYEQYF. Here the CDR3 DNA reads TGCGCCAGCAGCCAAGAGTCCGGGACGTGGAATTCCTACGAGCAGTACTTC.

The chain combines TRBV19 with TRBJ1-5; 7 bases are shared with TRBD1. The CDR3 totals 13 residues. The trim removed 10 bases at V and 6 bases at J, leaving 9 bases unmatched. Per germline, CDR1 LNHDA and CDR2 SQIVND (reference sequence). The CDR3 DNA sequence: TGTGCCACCTCCACAGGGGTGGGTCAGCCCCAGCATTTT. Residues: CATSTGVGQPQHF.

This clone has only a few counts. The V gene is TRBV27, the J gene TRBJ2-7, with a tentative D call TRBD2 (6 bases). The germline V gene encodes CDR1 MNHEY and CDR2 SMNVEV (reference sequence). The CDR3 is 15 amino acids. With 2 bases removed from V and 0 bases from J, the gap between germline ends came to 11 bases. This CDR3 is CASSLQRASSYEQYF. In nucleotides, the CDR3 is TGTGCCAGCAGTTTACAGCGGGCTAGCTCCTACGAGCAGTACTTC.

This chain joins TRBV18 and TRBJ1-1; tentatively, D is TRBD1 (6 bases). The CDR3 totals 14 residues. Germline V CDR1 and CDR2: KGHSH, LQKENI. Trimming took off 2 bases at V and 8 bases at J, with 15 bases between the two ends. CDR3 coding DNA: TGTGCCAGCTCACCAAGGGGACAAGGAAACGAAGCTTTCTTT. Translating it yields CASSPRGQGNEAFF.

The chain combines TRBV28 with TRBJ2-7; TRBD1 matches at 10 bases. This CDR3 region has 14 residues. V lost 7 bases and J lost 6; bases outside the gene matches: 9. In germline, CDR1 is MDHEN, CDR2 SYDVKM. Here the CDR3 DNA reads TGTGCCAGCACCCCCTCCGGGACAGGGGCCGAGCAGTACTTC. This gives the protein CASTPSGTGAEQYF.

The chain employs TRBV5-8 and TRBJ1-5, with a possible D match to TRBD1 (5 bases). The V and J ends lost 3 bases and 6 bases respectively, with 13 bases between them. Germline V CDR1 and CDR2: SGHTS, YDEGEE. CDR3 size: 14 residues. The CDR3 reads CASSYRSKFQPQHF. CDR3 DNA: TGTGCCAGCAGCTACAGGAGCAAATTTCAGCCCCAGCATTTT.

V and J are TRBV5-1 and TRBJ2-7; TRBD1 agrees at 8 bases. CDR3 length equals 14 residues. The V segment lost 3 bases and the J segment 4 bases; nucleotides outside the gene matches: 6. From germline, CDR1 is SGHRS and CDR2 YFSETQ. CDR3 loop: CASSSGTGSYEQYV. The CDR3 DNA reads TGCGCCAGCAGCTCGGGGACAGGATCTTACGAGCAGTACGTC.

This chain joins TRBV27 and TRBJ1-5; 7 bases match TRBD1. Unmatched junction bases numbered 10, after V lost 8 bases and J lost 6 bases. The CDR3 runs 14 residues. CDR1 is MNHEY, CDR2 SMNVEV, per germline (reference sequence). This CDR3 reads CASRLRGALQPQHF. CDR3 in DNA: TGTGCCAGCCGACTCAGGGGGGCCCTTCAGCCCCAGCATTTT.

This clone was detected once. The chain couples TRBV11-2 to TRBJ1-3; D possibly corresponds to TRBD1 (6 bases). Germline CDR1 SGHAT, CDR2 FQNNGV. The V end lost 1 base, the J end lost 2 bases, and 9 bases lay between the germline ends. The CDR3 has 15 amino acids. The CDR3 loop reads CASSLGGGAGNTIYF. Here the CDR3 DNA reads TGTGCCAGCAGCTTAGGAGGGGGGGCTGGAAACACCATATATTTT.

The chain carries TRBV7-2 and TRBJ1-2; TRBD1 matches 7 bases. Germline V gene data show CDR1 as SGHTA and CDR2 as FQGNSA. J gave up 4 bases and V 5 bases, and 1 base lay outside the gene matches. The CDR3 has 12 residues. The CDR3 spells CASSRDSYGYTF. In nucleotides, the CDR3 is TGTGCCAGCAGCCGGGACAGCTATGGCTACACCTTC.

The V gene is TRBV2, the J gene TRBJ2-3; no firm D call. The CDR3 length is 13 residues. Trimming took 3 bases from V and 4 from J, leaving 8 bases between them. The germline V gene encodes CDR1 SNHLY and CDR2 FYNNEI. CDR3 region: CASSDRAADTQYF. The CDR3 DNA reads TGTGCCAGCAGTGATAGGGCAGCAGATACGCAGTATTTT.

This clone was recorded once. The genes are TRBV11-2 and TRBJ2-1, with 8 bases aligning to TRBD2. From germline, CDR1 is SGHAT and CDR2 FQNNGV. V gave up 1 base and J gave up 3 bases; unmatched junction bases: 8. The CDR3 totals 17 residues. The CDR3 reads CASSLVHGRARYNEQFF. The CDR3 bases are TGTGCCAGCAGCTTAGTTCACGGGAGGGCCCGCTACAATGAGCAGTTCTTC.

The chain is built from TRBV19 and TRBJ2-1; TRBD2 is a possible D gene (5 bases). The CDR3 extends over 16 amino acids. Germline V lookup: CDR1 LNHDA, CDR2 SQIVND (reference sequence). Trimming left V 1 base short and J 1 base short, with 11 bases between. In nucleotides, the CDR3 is TGTGCCAGTAGTATAGTTGCCGGAGGATCCTACAATGAGCAGTTCTTC. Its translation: CASSIVAGGSYNEQFF.

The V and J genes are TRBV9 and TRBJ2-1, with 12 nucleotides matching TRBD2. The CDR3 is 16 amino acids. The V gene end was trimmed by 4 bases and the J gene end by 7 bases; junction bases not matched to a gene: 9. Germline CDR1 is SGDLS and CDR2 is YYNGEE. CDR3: CASSSRTSGVKNEQFF. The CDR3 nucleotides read TGTGCCAGCAGCTCTCGGACTAGCGGGGTAAAAAATGAGCAGTTCTTC.

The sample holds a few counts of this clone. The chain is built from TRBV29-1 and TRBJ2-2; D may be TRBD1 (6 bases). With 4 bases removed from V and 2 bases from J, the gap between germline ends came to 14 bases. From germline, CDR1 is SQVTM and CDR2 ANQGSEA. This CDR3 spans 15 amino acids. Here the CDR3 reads CSVVVAGANTGELFF. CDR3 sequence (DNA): TGCAGCGTTGTAGTTGCAGGGGCTAACACCGGGGAGCTGTTTTTT.

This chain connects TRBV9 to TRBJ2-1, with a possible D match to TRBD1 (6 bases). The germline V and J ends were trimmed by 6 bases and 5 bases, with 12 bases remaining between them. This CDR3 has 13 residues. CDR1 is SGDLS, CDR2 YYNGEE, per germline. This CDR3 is CASTYRDHNEQFF. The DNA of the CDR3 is TGTGCCAGCACATACAGGGATCACAATGAGCAGTTCTTC.

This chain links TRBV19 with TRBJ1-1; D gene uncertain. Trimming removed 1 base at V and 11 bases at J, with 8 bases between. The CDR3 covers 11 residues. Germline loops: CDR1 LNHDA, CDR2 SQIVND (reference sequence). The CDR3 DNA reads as TGTGCCAGTAGTATAGGGCAAGCGGCTTTCTTT. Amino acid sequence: CASSIGQAAFF.

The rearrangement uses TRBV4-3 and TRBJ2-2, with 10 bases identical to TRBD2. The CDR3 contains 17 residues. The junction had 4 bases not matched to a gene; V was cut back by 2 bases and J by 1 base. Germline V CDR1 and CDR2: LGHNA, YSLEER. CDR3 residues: CASSQTGTSENTGELFF. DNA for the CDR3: TGCGCCAGCAGCCAAACCGGGACTAGCGAGAACACCGGGGAGCTGTTTTTT.

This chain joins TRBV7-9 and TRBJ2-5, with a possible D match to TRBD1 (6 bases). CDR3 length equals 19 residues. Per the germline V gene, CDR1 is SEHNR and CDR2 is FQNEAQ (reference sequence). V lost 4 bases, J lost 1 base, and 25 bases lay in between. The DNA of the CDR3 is TGTGCCAGCAGCTCTCCGCAACCTGTAGTACAGGGCTCCCAAGAGACCCAGTACTTC. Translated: CASSSPQPVVQGSQETQYF.

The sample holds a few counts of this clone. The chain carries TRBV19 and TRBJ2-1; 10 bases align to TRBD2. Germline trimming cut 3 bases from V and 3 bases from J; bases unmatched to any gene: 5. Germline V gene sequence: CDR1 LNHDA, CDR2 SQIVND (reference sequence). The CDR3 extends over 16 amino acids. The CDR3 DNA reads TGTGCCAGTAGTATTGGAGCGGGAGGGGTCTACAATGAGCAGTTCTTC. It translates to CASSIGAGGVYNEQFF.

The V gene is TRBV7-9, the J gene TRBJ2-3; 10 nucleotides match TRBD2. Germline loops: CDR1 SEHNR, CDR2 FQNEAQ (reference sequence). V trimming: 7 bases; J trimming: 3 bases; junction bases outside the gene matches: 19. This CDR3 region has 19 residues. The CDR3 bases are TGTGCCAGCACCCAAAACCCGGAACTAGCGGGATATATTACAGATACGCAGTATTTT. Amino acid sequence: CASTQNPELAGYITDTQYF.

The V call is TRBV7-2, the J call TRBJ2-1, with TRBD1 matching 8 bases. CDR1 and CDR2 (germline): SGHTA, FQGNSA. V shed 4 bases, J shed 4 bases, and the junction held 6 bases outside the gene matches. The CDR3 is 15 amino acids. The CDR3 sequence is CASSYGQGPYNEQFF. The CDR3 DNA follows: TGTGCCAGCAGCTACGGACAGGGACCTTACAATGAGCAGTTCTTC.

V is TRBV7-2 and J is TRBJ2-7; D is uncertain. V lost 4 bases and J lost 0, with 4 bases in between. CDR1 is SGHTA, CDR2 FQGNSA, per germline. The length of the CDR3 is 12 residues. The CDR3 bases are TGTGCCAGCAGCTCGAGCTCCTACGAGCAGTACTTC. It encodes CASSSSSYEQYF.

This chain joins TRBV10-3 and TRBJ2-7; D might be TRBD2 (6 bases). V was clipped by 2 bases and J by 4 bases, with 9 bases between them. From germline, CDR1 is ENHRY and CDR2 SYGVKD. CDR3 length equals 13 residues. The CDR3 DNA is TGTGCCATCAGTGAGCCAAGCGGGTACGAGCAGTACTTC. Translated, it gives CAISEPSGYEQYF.

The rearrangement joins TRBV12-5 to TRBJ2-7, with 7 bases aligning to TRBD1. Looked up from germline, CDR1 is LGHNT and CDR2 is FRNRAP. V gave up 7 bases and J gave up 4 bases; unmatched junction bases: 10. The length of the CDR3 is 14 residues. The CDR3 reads CASAPPGQYYEQYF. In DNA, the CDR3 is TGTGCTAGTGCCCCCCCGGGACAGTATTACGAGCAGTACTTC. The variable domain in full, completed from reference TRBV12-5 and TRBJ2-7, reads DARVTQTPRHKVTEMGQEVTMRCQPILGHNTVFWYRQTMMQGLELLAYFRNRAPLDDSGMPKDRFSAEMPDATLATLKIQPSEPRDSAVYFCASAPPGQYYEQYFGPGTRLTVT.

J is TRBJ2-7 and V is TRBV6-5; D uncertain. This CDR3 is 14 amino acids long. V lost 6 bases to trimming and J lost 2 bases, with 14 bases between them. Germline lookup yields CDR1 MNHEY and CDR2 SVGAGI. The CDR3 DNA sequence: TGTGCCAGCAGCTCGGACGGTTCCCCCTACGAGCAGTACTTC. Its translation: CASSSDGSPYEQYF.

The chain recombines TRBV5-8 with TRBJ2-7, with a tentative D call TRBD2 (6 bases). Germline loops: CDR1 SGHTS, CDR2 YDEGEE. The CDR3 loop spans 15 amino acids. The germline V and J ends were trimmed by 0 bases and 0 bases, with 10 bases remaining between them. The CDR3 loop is CASSLVQRASYEQYF. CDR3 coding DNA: TGTGCCAGCAGCTTGGTCCAGCGGGCCTCCTACGAGCAGTACTTC.

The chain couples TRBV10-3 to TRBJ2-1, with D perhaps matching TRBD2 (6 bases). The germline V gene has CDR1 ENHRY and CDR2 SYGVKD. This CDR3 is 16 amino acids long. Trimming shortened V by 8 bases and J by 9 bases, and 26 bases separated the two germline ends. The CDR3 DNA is TGTGCCATCGGACCCCACCGGGGGATACCCCCTCCTGAGCAGTTCTTC. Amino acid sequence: CAIGPHRGIPPPEQFF.

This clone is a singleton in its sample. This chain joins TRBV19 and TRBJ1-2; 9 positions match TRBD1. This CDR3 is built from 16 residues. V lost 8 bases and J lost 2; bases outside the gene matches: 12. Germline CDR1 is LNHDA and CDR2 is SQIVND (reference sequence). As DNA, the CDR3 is TGTGCCAGTCGATTCCCGGGACAGGGACCGAACTATGGCTACACCTTC. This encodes CASRFPGQGPNYGYTF.